Here is one T cell receptor beta chain with its context. Its antigen is unidentified. The sample originates from a study of T cell responses to AZD1222 COVID-19 vaccine. Study-wide results and limits: Among spike-specific TCRs, nearly half reportedly target unmutated variant regions. Following two doses of AZD1222, Spike-specific TCR breadth and depth rose.

TCRdb's copy holds only in-frame clones and misses some; the assay was immunoSEQ multiplex PCR. The sample records about 130,000 clones, 70% to 90% being singletons. CDR3 size: 13 residues. The germline V gene has CDR1 KGHDR and CDR2 SFDVKD. Trimming removed 5 bases from V and 5 bases from J, with 11 bases in between. The TCR sequence derives from an adult in good health. The chain has TRBV24-1 and TRBJ1-1; D unresolved. Sequenced material: peripheral blood, taken on day 0 of AZD1222 vaccination. For the CDR3, the DNA is TGTGCCACCAGTGCCTCGGGAATGACTGAAGCTTTCTTT. Translating it yields CATSASGMTEAFF.